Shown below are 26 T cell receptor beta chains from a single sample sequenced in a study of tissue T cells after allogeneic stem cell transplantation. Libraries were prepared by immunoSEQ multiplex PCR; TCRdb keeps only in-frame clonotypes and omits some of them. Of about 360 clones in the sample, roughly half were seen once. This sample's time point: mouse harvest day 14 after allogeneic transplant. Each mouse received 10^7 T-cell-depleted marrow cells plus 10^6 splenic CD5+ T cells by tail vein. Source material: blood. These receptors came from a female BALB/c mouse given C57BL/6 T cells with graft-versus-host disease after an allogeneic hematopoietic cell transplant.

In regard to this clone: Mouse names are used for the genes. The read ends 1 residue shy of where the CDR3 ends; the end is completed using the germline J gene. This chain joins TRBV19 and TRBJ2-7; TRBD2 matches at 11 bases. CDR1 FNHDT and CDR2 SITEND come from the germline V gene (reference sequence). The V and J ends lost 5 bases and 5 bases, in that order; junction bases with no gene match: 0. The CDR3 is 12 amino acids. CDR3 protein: CASRDWGDEQYF. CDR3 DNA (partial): TGTGCCAGCAGGGACTGGGGGGATGAACAGTAC.

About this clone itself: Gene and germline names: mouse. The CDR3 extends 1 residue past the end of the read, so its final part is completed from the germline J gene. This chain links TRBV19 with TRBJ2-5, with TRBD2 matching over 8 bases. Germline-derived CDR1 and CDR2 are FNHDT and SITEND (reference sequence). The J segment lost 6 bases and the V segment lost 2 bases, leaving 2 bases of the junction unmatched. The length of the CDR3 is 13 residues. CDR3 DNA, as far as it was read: TGTGCCAGCAGTATGGGGGGGCGCGACACCCAGTAC. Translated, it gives CASSMGGRDTQY. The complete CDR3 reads CASSMGGRDTQYF.

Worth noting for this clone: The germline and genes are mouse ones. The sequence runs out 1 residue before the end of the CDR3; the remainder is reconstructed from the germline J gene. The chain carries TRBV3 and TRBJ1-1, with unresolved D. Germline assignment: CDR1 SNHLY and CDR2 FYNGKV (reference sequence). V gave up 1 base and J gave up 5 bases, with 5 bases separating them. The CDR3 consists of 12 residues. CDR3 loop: CASSLDGTEVFF. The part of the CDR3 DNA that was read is TGTGCCAGCAGCTTAGATGGAACAGAAGTCTTC.

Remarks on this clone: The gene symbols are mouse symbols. This CDR3 reads CASSLGVGAETLYF. The sequenced part of the CDR3 DNA is TGTGCCAGCAGTTTAGGCGTGGGTGCAGAAACGCTGTAT. The chain combines TRBV15 with TRBJ2-3; D remains unclear. Read coverage stops 1 residue before the CDR3 terminus; the germline J gene supplies the remainder. The CDR3 runs to 14 residues. Germline V gene data show CDR1 as SGHND and CDR2 as FRSKSL. Trimming shortened V by 1 base and J by 1 base, and 6 bases separated the two germline ends.

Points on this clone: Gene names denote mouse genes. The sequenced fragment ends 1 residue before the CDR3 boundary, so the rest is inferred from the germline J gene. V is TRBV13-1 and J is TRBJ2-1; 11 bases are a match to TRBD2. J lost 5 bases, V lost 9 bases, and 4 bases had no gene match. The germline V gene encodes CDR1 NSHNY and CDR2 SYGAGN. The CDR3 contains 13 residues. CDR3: CATGLGGDAEQFF. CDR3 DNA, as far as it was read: TGTGCCACCGGACTGGGGGGAGATGCTGAGCAGTTC.

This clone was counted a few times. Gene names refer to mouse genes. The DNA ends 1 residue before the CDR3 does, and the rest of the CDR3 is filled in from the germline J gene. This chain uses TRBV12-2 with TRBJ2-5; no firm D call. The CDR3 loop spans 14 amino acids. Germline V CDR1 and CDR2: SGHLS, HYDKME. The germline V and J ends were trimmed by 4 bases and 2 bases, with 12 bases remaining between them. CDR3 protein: CASSMEGRQDTQYF. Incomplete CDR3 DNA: TGTGCCAGCTCCATGGAGGGTCGCCAAGACACCCAGTAC.

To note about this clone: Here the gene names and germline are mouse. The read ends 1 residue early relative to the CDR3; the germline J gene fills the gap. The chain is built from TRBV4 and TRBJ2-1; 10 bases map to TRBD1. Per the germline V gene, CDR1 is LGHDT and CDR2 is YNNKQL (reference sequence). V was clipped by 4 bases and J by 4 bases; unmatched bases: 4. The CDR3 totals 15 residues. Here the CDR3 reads CASSSRGQGYAEQFF. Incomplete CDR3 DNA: TGTGCCAGCAGCTCCCGGGGACAGGGGTATGCTGAGCAGTTC.

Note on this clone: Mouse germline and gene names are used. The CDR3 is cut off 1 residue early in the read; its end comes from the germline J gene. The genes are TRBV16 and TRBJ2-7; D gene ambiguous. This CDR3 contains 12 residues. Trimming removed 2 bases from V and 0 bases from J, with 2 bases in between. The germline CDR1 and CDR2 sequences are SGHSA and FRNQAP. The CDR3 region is CASSLSSYEQYF. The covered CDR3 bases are TGTGCAAGCAGCTTAAGCTCCTATGAACAGTAC.

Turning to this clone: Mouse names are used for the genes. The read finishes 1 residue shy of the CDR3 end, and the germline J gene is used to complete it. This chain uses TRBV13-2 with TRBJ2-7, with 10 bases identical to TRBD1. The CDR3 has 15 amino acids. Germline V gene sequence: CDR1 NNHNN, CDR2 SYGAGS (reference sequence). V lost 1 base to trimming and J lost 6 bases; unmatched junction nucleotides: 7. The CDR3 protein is CASGDPGQGRGEQYF. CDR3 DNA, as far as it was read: TGTGCCAGCGGTGATCCGGGACAGGGGAGGGGTGAACAGTAC.

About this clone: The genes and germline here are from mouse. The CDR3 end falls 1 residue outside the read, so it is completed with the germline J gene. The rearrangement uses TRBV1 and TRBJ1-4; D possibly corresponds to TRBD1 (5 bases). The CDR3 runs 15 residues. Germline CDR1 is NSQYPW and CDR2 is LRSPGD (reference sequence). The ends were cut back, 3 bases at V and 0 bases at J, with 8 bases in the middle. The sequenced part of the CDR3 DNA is TGCACCTGCAGTGCCCGACAGTTTTCCAACGAAAGATTATTT. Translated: CTCSARQFSNERLF. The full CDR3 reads CTCSARQFSNERLFF. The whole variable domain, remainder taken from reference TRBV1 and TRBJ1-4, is VTLLEQNPRWRLVPRGQAVNLRCILKNSQYPWMSWYQQDLQKQLQWLFTLRSPGDKEVKSLPGADYLATRVTDTELRLQVANMSQGRTLYCTCSARQFSNERLFFGHGTKLSVL.

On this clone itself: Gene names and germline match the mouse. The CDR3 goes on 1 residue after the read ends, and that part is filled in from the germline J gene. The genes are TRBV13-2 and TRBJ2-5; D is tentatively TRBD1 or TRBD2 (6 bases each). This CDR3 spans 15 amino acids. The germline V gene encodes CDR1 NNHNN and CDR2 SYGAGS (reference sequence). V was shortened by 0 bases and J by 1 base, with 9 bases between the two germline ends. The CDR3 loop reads CASGDEGGYQDTQYF. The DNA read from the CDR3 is TGTGCCAGCGGTGATGAGGGGGGTTACCAAGACACCCAGTAC.

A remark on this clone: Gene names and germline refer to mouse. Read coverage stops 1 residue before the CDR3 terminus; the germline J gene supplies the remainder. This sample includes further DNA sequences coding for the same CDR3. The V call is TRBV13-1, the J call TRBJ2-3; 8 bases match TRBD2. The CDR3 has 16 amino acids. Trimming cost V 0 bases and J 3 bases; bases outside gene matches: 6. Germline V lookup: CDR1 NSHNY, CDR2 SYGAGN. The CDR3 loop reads CASSDGGGQGAETLYF. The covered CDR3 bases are TGTGCCAGCAGTGATGGGGGGGGGCAGGGGGCAGAAACGCTGTAT.

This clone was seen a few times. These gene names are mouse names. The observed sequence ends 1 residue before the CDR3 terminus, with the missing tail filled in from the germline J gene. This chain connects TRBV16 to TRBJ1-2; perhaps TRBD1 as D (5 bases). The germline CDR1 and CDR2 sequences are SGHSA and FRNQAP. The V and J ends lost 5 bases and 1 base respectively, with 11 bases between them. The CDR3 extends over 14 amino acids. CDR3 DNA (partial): TGTGCAAGCAGCCAGTGGGGGGAAAACTCCGACTACACC. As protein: CASSQWGENSDYT. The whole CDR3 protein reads CASSQWGENSDYTF.

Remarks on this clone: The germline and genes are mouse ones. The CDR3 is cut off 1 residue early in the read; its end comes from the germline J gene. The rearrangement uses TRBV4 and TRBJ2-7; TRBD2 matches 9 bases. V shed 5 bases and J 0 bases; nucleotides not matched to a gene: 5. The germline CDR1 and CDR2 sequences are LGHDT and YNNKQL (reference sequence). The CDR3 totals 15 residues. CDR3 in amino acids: CASSRLGVFSYEQYF. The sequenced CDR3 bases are TGTGCCAGCAGCCGACTGGGGGTTTTCTCCTATGAACAGTAC.

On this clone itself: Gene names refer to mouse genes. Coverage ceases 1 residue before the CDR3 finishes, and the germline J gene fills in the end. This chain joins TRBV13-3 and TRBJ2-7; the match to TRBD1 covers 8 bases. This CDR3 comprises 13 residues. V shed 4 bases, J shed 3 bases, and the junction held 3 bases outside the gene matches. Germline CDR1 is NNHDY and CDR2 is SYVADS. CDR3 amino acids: CASSRDRIYEQYF. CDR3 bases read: TGTGCCAGCAGTCGGGACAGGATCTATGAACAGTAC.

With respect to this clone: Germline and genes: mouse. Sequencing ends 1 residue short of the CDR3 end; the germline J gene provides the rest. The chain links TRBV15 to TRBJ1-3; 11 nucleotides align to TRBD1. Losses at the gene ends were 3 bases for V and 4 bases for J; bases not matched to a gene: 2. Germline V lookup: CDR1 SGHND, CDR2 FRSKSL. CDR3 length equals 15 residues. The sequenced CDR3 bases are TGTGCCAGCAGTTTTGGACAGGGGGCCGGAAATACGCTCTAT. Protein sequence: CASSFGQGAGNTLY. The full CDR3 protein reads CASSFGQGAGNTLYF.

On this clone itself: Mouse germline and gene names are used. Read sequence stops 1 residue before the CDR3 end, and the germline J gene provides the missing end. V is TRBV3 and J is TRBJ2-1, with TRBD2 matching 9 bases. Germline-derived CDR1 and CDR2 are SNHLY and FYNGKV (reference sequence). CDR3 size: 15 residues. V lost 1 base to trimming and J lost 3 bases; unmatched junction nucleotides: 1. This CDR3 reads CASSLGLGVYAEQFF. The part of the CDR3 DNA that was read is TGTGCCAGCAGCTTAGGACTGGGGGTCTATGCTGAGCAGTTC.

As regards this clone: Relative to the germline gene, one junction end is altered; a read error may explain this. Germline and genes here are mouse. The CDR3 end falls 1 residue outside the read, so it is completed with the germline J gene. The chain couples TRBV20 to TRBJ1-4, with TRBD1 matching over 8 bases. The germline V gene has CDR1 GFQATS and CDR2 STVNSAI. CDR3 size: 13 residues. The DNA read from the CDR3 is TGTGGTACTAGACAGGGGACCAACGAAAGATTATTT. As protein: CGTRQGTNERLF. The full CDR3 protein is CGTRQGTNERLFF.

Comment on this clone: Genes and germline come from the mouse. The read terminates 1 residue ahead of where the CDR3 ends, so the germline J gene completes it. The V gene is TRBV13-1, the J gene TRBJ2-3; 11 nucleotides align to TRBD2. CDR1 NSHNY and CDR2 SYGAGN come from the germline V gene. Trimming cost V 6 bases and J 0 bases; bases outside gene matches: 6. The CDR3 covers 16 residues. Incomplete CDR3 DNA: TGTGCCAGCAATCGACTGGGGGGGTCTAGTGCAGAAACGCTGTAT. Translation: CASNRLGGSSAETLY. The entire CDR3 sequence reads CASNRLGGSSAETLYF.

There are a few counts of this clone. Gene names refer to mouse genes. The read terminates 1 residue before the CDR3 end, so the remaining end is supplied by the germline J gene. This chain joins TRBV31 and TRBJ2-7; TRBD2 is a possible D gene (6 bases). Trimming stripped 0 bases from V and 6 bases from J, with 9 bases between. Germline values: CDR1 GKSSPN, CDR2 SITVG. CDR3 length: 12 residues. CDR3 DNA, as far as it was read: TGTGCCTGGAGTCTAGTGGGGGTTGAACAGTAC. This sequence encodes CAWSLVGVEQY. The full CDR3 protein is CAWSLVGVEQYF.

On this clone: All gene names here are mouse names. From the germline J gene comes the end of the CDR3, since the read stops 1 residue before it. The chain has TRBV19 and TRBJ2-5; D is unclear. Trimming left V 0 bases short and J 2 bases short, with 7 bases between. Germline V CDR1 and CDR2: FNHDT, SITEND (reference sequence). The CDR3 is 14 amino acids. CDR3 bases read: TGTGCCAGCAGTATAGGGGGAGGCCAAGACACCCAGTAC. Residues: CASSIGGGQDTQY. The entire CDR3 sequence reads CASSIGGGQDTQYF.

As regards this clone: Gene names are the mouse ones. CDR3 DNA, as far as it was read: TGTGCCAGCGGTGGACAGGTTTCCAACGAAAGATTATTT. As protein: CASGGQVSNERLF. In full, the CDR3 is CASGGQVSNERLFF. The rearrangement uses TRBV13-2 and TRBJ1-4, with a tentative D call TRBD1 (6 bases). With the read ending 1 residue before the CDR3 end, the germline J gene is used to fill in that end. The CDR3 runs 14 residues. The V gene lost 3 bases and the J gene lost 0 bases, with 6 bases spanning the gap. Germline V gene lookup returns CDR1 NNHNN and CDR2 SYGAGS (reference sequence).

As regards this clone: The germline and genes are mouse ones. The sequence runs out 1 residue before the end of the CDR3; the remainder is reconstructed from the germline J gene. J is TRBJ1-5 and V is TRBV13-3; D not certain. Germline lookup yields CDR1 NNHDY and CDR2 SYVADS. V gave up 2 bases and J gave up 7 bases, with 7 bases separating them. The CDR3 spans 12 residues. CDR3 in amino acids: CASSESRQAPLF. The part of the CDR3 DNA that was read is TGTGCCAGCAGTGAAAGCCGGCAGGCTCCGCTT.

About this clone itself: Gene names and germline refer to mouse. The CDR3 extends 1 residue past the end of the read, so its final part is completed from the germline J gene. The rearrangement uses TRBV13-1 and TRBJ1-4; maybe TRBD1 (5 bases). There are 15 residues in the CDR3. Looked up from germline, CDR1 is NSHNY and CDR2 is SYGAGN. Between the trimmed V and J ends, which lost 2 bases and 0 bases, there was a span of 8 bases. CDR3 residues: CASSERGISNERLFF. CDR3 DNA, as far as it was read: TGTGCCAGCAGTGAGCGGGGGATTTCCAACGAAAGATTATTT.

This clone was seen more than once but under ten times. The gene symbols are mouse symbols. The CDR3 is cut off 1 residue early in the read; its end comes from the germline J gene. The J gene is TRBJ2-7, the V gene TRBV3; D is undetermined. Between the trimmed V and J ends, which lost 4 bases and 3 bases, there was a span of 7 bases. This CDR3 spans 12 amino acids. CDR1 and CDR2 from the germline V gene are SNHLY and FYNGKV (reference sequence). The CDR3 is CASSSDFYEQYF. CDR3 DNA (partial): TGTGCCAGCAGCTCCGACTTCTATGAACAGTAC.

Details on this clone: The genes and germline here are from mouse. This CDR3 is CASSDWGGSQNTLYF. CDR3 DNA (partial): TGTGCCAGCAGTGACTGGGGGGGTAGTCAAAACACCTTGTAC. The chain links TRBV22 to TRBJ2-4; the table's D call, TRBD2, has no DNA check behind it. The CDR3 is cut off 1 residue early in the read; its end comes from the germline J gene. TRBV22 is given as a pseudogene. This CDR3 comprises 15 residues.